The rows below give T cell receptor beta chains drawn from one sample of a study of T cell changes during pregnancy in multiple sclerosis. Data came from immunoSEQ multiplex PCR; TCRdb stores just in-frame clones and leaves some out. The sample includes about 42,000 clones, around 92% seen only once; the top ten take approximately 2%. Sequences were derived from CD4+ T cells from peripheral blood mononuclear cells, sampled after pregnancy. The receptors were gathered from a female donor in good health, enrolled as a control in a pregnancy study. Each CDR3 is given with its conserved first and last residue. A D gene is named only where the DNA matches it firmly. Rows may omit the clone size; those that give it use once, few, many or a size class.

d_call	clone_size	v_call	j_call	cdr3_nt	cdr3_aa
TRBD2	.	TRBV9	TRBJ2-3	TGTGCCAGCAGCGTAGCCAGCGGGGGCACAGATACGCAGTATTTT	CASSVASGGTDTQYF
TRBD1	.	TRBV19	TRBJ1-6	TGTGCCAGTAGAGGTTACCGACAGGGGGGACATAATTCACCCCTCCACTTT	CASRGYRQGGHNSPLHF
.	.	TRBV18	TRBJ1-1	TGTGCCAGCTCACCGACGACAATGAACACTGAAGCTTTCTTT	CASSPTTMNTEAFF
TRBD1	.	TRBV5-4	TRBJ1-1	TGTGCCAGCAGCTTCCGACAGGGGGCAGGCACTGAAGCTTTCTTT	CASSFRQGAGTEAFF
.	.	TRBV6-5	TRBJ1-1	TGTGCCAGCAGCGACATCACTGAAGCTTTCTTT	CASSDITEAFF
TRBD2	.	TRBV9	TRBJ2-3	TGTGCCAGCAGCGTCGGACTAGCGGGGGGCCTTTCTAGCACAGATACGCAGTATTTT	CASSVGLAGGLSSTDTQYF
.	.	TRBV21-1	TRBJ1-5	TGTGCCAGCAGCAAAGACGGGGGGACGGCACAGCAACTTAATCAGCCCCAGCATTTT	CASSKDGGTAQQLNQPQHF
.	few	TRBV2	TRBJ2-1	TGTGCCAGCAGTTCGGACAGCTCCTACAATGAGCAGTTCTTC	CASSSDSSYNEQFF
TRBD1	.	TRBV5-6	TRBJ1-2	TGTGCCAGCAGCTTGTCCAGGGGGCGTTATGGCTACACCTTC	CASSLSRGRYGYTF
.	.	TRBV28	TRBJ1-6	TGTGCCAGCATTGAGGGAGTGGCGCAACCCCTCCACTTT	CASIEGVAQPLHF
TRBD1	few	TRBV28	TRBJ2-2	TGTGCCAGCAGTTCTGGGACAGGGGGGACCGGGGAGCTGTTTTTT	CASSSGTGGTGELFF
.	.	TRBV7-2	TRBJ2-5	TGTGCCAGCAGCTTAGTCGGTCCGAGGGAGACCCAGTACTTC	CASSLVGPRETQYF
TRBD2	.	TRBV7-8	TRBJ2-7	TGTGCCAGCAGCTTAGCTCGCGGTAGCGGGGGGCAACCTCACTACGAGCAGTACTTC	CASSLARGSGGQPHYEQYF
TRBD1	.	TRBV19	TRBJ2-1	TGTGCCAGTAGTAGGGACAGGGGCTCCTACAATGAGCAGTTCTTC	CASSRDRGSYNEQFF
.	.	TRBV15	TRBJ2-7	TGTGCCACCAGCAGAGATTGGAGGGAACAGTACTTC	CATSRDWREQYF
TRBD2	.	TRBV6-6	TRBJ2-7	TGTGCCAGCAGTTACCCAAGACTAGCTCCCTACGAGCAGTACTTC	CASSYPRLAPYEQYF
TRBD2	.	TRBV6-5	TRBJ2-5	TGTGCCAGCAGTTCACTAGCGGGGGGGCTCGAGACCCAGTACTTC	CASSSLAGGLETQYF
.	.	TRBV29-1	TRBJ2-1	TGCAGCGTTGTCGTCTTTAGCTCCTACAATGAGCAGTTCTTC	CSVVVFSSYNEQFF
TRBD2	.	TRBV27	TRBJ2-2	TGTGCCAGCAGTTTTTTAGCGGGCGCGAACACCGGGGAGCTGTTTTTT	CASSFLAGANTGELFF
TRBD1	.	TRBV15	TRBJ1-6	TGTGCCACCAGCAGAGGACAGGGGGCAAGTTCACCCCTCCACTTT	CATSRGQGASSPLHF
.	.	TRBV28	TRBJ1-5	TGTGCCAGCACCCTAGGGGGGGCGCGAGGGCAGCCCCAGCATTTT	CASTLGGARGQPQHF
.	.	TRBV12-1	TRBJ2-7	TGTGCCAGCAGCTCAAGACAGGGGCGGAGTGAGCAGTACTTC	CASSSRQGRSEQYF
.	.	TRBV16	TRBJ1-3	TGTGCCAGCAGCCAACTTTCCGGAAACACCATATATTTT	CASSQLSGNTIYF
.	.	TRBV10-3	TRBJ1-6	TGTGCCAGCGCAACAGGCTATAATTCACCCCTCCACTTT	CASATGYNSPLHF
.	.	TRBV10-1	TRBJ1-1	TGCGCCAGCAGTGAGTTAAGGGCTTTCAGGGCGGGGCTGAACACTGAAGCTTTCTTT	CASSELRAFRAGLNTEAFF
TRBD1	.	TRBV19	TRBJ1-2	TGTGCCAGTAGTACCAACAGGGGAGTCTATGGCTACACCTTC	CASSTNRGVYGYTF
.	.	TRBV18	TRBJ2-7	TGTGCCAGCTCGCCAAACTACATGCAATACGAGCAGTACTTC	CASSPNYMQYEQYF
.	.	TRBV18	TRBJ2-4	TGTGCCAGCTCACCAGACAGAAACATTCAGTACTTC	CASSPDRNIQYF
TRBD1	.	TRBV12-5	TRBJ2-3	TGTGCTAGTGGCCAGACAGGGGGCGTGGGAGATACGCAGTATTTT	CASGQTGGVGDTQYF
TRBD2	.	TRBV9	TRBJ2-3	TGTGCCAGCAGCCTATATGGACTAGCTAGCACAGATACGCAGTATTTT	CASSLYGLASTDTQYF
TRBD2	.	TRBV10-2	TRBJ2-7	TGCGCCAGCAGTGAAGCGGCTAGCGGGGTAAATCCCTACGAGCAGTACTTC	CASSEAASGVNPYEQYF
TRBD2	.	TRBV6-5	TRBJ2-7	TGTGCCAGCAGTTACTCTCCTGGCGGGAGAATCTACGAGCAGTACTTC	CASSYSPGGRIYEQYF
.	.	TRBV11-2	TRBJ1-1	TGTGCCAGCAGCGAGGACAGACGGTCTGTGAACACTGAAGCTTTCTTT	CASSEDRRSVNTEAFF
.	.	TRBV12-2	TRBJ2-3	TGTGCAAGTCGCTTAGCTCGGATTGCGGTATACACAGATACGCAGTATTTT	CASRLARIAVYTDTQYF
.	.	TRBV5-1	TRBJ2-7	TGCGCCAGCAGCTCCCAGGGGGGTGCCTACGAGCAGTACTTC	CASSSQGGAYEQYF
.	.	TRBV5-1	TRBJ1-2	TGCGCCAGCAGCTTGGGCGTGACGGGGAGGGACTATGGCTACACCTTC	CASSLGVTGRDYGYTF
TRBD1	.	TRBV10-3	TRBJ1-2	TGTGCCATCAGTTCTTCGACAGGGATCAACTATGGCTACACCTTC	CAISSSTGINYGYTF
.	.	TRBV28	TRBJ1-4	TGTGCCAGCAGCGATCCCAGGGGAGATAATGAAGAAAAACTGTTTTTT	CASSDPRGDNEEKLFF
.	.	TRBV15	TRBJ1-4	TGTGCCACCAGCAGAGATTCGTGGCCGGGGGAGGGGGATGAAAAACTGTTTTTT	CATSRDSWPGEGDEKLFF
TRBD1	.	TRBV7-9	TRBJ1-4	TGTGCCAGCAGCCCGCCCGGGACAGGGAATGAAAAACTGTTTTTT	CASSPPGTGNEKLFF
.	.	TRBV28	TRBJ1-4	TGTGCCAGCAGGGATATCCGGAGCCCTAATGAAAAACTGTTTTTT	CASRDIRSPNEKLFF
.	.	TRBV7-3	TRBJ2-1	TGTGCCAGCAGCTTAGAAGTAAGCGCCTACAATGAGCAGTTCTTC	CASSLEVSAYNEQFF
.	.	TRBV2	TRBJ2-7	TGTGCCAGCATTCAGCGGAGTAATACCTACGAGCAGTACTTC	CASIQRSNTYEQYF
TRBD2	.	TRBV7-9	TRBJ2-3	TGTGCCTGCAGCTTAGGGCGGGAGGCGAATACGCAGTATTTT	CACSLGREANTQYF
TRBD2	.	TRBV28	TRBJ2-2	TGTGCCAGCAGTTTAAGTGCGGGGGGCCGCACCGGGGAGCTGTTTTTT	CASSLSAGGRTGELFF
.	few	TRBV7-3	TRBJ2-1	TGTGCCAGCAGTCCCGGTCCTGGAGACGAGCAGTTCTTC	CASSPGPGDEQFF
.	.	TRBV7-2	TRBJ1-4	TGTGCCAGCAGCTTAGGATCAGGACAACCGGATTTTGAAAAACTGTTTTTT	CASSLGSGQPDFEKLFF
TRBD1	.	TRBV7-8	TRBJ2-1	TGTGCCAGCAGCTTAAGTGGGGCACGCGGGACAGGGGGACGCTCCTACAATGAGCAGTTCTTC	CASSLSGARGTGGRSYNEQFF
.	.	TRBV18	TRBJ1-2	TGTGCCAGCTCACCGGGGACAAACTATGGCTACACCTTC	CASSPGTNYGYTF
TRBD1	.	TRBV18	TRBJ1-2	TGTGCCAGCTCCCCCTTTGAGGACAGGGGAGTGGGTTACGGCTACACCTTC	CASSPFEDRGVGYGYTF
TRBD2	.	TRBV2	TRBJ2-1	TGTGCCAGCAGTCTAAAACCTTCGGGACTAGCGGGAGAGGGGGGGCAGTTCTTC	CASSLKPSGLAGEGGQFF
TRBD2	.	TRBV7-9	TRBJ2-6	TGTGCCAGCAGCTTGGGACTAGCGGGACCTGGGGCCAACGTCCTGACTTTC	CASSLGLAGPGANVLTF
.	.	TRBV9	TRBJ2-3	TGTGCCAGCAGCAAAGGACAGGCGCGGGGCAACACAGATACGCAGTATTTT	CASSKGQARGNTDTQYF
TRBD1	once	TRBV10-1	TRBJ2-7	TGCGCCAGCAGTGCGGGACAGGGGGCGCGAGAGCAGTACTTC	CASSAGQGAREQYF